The 13 T cell receptor beta chains listed next were all sequenced from one sample in a study of CD8+CD57+ T cells in acquired aplastic anemia. TCR beta VDJ and CDR3 profiles were obtained from a genomic DNA template. MiXCR, run by TCRdb on the reads, gives a single entry per CDR3 protein. The data show roughly 250,000 distinct CDR3 sequences, approximately 45% seen once. Patients chosen for sequencing had shown CD8+CD57+ cell expansion by flow cytometry. The specimen sequenced was sorted CD4+, CD8+, or CD8+CD57+ T cells (not recorded which) from PBMCs. The receptors here all came from a human donor with aplastic anemia.

This clonotype appeared a single time. The CDR3 sequence is CASSVPTGSTHEQYF. CDR3 bases: TGTGCCAGCAGTGTCCCGACCGGGAGTACCCACGAGCAGTACTTC. The chain has TRBV25-1 and TRBJ2-7, with D perhaps TRBD2 (6 bases). V was clipped by 4 bases and J by 5 bases, with 18 bases between them. The CDR3 spans 15 residues. Germline loops: CDR1 MGHDK, CDR2 SYGVNS.

The V call is TRBV10-1, the J call TRBJ2-1; perhaps D is TRBD1 or TRBD2 (6 bases each). The CDR3 is made up of 11 amino acids. From germline, CDR1 is WNHNN and CDR2 SYGVQD (reference sequence). The CDR3 sequence is CRGDGGSEQFF. In DNA form, the CDR3 reads TGCCGCGGGGACGGGGGCTCTGAGCAGTTCTTC.

Remarks on this clonotype: Germline and junction disagree at one end, which may indicate a read error. The chain uses TRBV29-1 and TRBJ2-7; D might be TRBD1 (6 bases). The CDR3 length is 12 residues. Germline V gene sequence: CDR1 SQVTM, CDR2 ANQGSEA. CDR3 sequence: CGVEAGVHEQYF. The DNA of the CDR3 is TGCGGCGTTGAGGCAGGGGTCCACGAGCAGTACTTC.

The chain uses TRBV28 and TRBJ2-7; unclear D gene. Per the germline V gene, CDR1 is MDHEN and CDR2 is SYDVKM. The CDR3 consists of 14 residues. Between the trimmed V and J ends, which lost 1 base and 6 bases, there was a span of 13 bases. The CDR3 loop reads CASSLSGKGTEQYF. As DNA, the CDR3 is TGTGCCAGCAGTTTATCGGGCAAGGGAACCGAGCAGTACTTC.

This clonotype appeared a few times. This chain links TRBV27 with TRBJ1-5; possibly TRBD1 for D (5 bases). V lost 5 bases and J 4 bases, leaving 21 bases between the germline ends. Germline CDR1 and CDR2: MNHEY and SMNVEV (reference sequence). The CDR3 is 17 residues long. The CDR3 reads CASSPRWGQKGNQPQHF. The DNA for the CDR3 is TGTGCCAGCAGTCCCCGATGGGGCCAGAAGGGAAATCAGCCCCAGCATTTT.

The chain recombines TRBV5-1 with TRBJ2-5; D tentatively fits TRBD1 or TRBD2 (6 bases each). This CDR3 contains 17 residues. V was cut by 4 bases and J by 0 bases, with 19 bases left in between. The germline CDR1 and CDR2 sequences are SGHRS and YFSETQ. The DNA of the CDR3 is TGCGCCAGCAGCGCGGGGCTCGGGGGCCGTGACCAAGAGACCCAGTACTTC. Its protein product is CASSAGLGGRDQETQYF.

The CDR3 sequence: CASSDPGGNQPQHF. The CDR3 DNA reads TGTGCCAGCAGTGATCCAGGGGGTAATCAGCCCCAGCATTTT. The rearrangement uses TRBV6-4 and TRBJ1-5; TRBD1 matches at 7 bases. The V gene's germline CDR1 is MRHNA and CDR2 SNTAGT. V shed 3 bases, J shed 4 bases, and the junction held 3 bases outside the gene matches. This CDR3 is 14 amino acids long.

The chain joins TRBV7-9 to TRBJ1-2, with 8 bases aligning to TRBD1. Germline V gives CDR1 SEHNR, CDR2 FQNEAQ (reference sequence). This CDR3 region has 15 residues. J lost 8 bases, V lost 5 bases, and 13 bases had no gene match. CDR3 residues: CASSRATDRDWGYTF. In DNA, the CDR3 is TGTGCCAGCAGCCGCGCGACGGACAGGGACTGGGGCTACACCTTC.

This clonotype was found a few times. The rearrangement uses TRBV15 and TRBJ2-7; TRBD1 aligns across 9 bases. V trimming: 3 bases; J trimming: 4 bases; junction bases outside the gene matches: 4. Germline CDR1 LNHNV, CDR2 YYDKDF (reference sequence). This CDR3 region has 14 residues. CDR3 sequence: CATSRDRGIYEQYF. CDR3 DNA sequence: TGTGCCACCAGCAGGGACAGGGGAATTTACGAGCAGTACTTC.

V is TRBV5-1 and J is TRBJ2-3; 12 nucleotides line up with TRBD2. Germline V gene lookup returns CDR1 SGHRS and CDR2 YFSETQ. V trimming: 0 bases; J trimming: 3 bases; junction bases outside the gene matches: 2. This CDR3 has 16 amino acids. Here the CDR3 reads CASSLDLAGGTDTQYF. The CDR3 nucleotides read TGCGCCAGCAGCTTGGACCTAGCGGGGGGGACAGATACGCAGTATTTT.

The chain joins TRBV7-9 to TRBJ2-7; D gene ambiguous. V was clipped by 1 base and J by 3 bases, with 7 bases between them. This CDR3 comprises 13 residues. CDR1 is SEHNR and CDR2 is FQNEAQ in the germline V gene (reference sequence). The CDR3 region is CASSLGRSYEQYF. In DNA, the CDR3 is TGTGCCAGCAGCTTAGGACGGAGCTACGAGCAGTACTTC. Full variable domain (missing parts from reference TRBV7-9 and TRBJ2-7): DTGVSQNPRHKITKRGQNVTFRCDPISEHNRLYWYRQTLGQGPEFLTYFQNEAQLEKSRLLSDRFSAERPKGSFSTLEIQRTEQGDSAMYLCASSLGRSYEQYFGPGTRLTVT.

The gene calls are TRBV7-3 and TRBJ2-7; D remains ambiguous. Trimming stripped 1 base from V and 5 bases from J, with 15 bases between. There are 15 residues in the CDR3. Germline V lookup: CDR1 SGHTA, CDR2 FQGTGA. CDR3 DNA sequence: TGTGCCAGCAGCTTAAATCTGGCCGTACCCCACGAGCAGTACTTC. This sequence encodes CASSLNLAVPHEQYF.

This chain joins TRBV6-1 and TRBJ2-6; possible D gene TRBD2, 7 bases. The CDR3 has 15 amino acids. V was shortened by 7 bases and J by 0 bases, with 10 bases between the two germline ends. The germline gives CDR1 MNHNS, CDR2 SASEGT. CDR3 residues: CASTGGASGANVLTF. The CDR3 nucleotides are TGTGCCAGCACTGGGGGGGCCTCTGGGGCCAACGTCCTGACTTTC.